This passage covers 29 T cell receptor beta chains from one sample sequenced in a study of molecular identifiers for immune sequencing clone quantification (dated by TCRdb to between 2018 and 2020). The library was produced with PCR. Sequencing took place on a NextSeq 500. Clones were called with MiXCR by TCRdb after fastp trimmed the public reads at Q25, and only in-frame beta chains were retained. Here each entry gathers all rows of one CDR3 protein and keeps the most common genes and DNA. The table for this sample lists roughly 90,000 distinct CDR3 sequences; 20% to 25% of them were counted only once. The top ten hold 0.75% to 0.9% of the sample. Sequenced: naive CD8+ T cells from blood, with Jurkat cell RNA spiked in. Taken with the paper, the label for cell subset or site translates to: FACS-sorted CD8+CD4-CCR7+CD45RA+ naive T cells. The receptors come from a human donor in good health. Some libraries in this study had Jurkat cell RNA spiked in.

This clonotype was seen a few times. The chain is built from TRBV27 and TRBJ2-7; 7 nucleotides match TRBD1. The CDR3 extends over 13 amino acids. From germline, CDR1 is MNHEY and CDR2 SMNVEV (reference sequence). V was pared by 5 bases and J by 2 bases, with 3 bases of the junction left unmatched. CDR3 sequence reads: CASSLQGTYEQYF. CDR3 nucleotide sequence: TGTGCCAGCAGTCTACAGGGGACCTACGAGCAGTACTTC.

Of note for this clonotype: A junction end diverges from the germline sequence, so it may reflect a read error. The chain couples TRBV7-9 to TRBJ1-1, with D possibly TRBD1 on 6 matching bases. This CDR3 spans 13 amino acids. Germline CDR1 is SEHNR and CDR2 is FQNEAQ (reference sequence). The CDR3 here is CASSEGRGGEALF. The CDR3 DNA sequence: TGTGCCAGCAGCGAAGGCAGGGGTGGTGAAGCTCTCTTT.

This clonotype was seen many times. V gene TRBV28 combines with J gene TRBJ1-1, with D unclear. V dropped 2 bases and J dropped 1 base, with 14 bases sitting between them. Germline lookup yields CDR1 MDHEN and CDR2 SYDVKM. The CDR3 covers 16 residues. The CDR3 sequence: CASSLRRVGSNTEAFF. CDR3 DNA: TGTGCCAGCAGTTTAAGGCGAGTTGGGTCGAACACTGAAGCTTTCTTT. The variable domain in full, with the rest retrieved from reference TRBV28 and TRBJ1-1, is DVKVTQSSRYLVKRTGEKVFLECVQDMDHENMFWYRQDPGLGLRLIYFSYDVKMKEKGDIPEGYSVSREKKERFSLILESASTNQTSMYLCASSLRRVGSNTEAFFGQGTRLTVV.

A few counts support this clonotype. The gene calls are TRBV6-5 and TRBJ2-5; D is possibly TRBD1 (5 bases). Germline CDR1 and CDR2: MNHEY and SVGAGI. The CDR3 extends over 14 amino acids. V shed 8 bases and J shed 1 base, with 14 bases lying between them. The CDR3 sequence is CASHRMGLQETQYF. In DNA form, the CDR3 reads TGTGCCAGCCACCGGATGGGGCTCCAAGAGACCCAGTACTTC.

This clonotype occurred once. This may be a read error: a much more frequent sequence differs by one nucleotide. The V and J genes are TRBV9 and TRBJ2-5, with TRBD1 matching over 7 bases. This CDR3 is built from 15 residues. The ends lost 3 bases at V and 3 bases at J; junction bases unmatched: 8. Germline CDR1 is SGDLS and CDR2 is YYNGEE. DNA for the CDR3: TGTGCCAGCAGCGCGGGACAGTGTACGGAAGAGACCCAGTACTTC. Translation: CASSAGQCTEETQYF.

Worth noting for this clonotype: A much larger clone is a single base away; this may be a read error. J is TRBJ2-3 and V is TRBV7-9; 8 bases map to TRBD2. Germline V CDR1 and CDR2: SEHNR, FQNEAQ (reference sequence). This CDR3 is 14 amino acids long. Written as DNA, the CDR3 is TGTACCAGCAGCCCCAGCGGGGGACTAGATACGCAGTATTTT. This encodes CTSSPSGGLDTQYF. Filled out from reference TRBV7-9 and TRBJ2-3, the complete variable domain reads DTGVSQNPRHKITKRGQNVTFRCDPISEHNRLYWYRQTLGQGPEFLTYFQNEAQLEKSRLLSDRFSAERPKGSFSTLEIQRTEQGDSAMYLCTSSPSGGLDTQYFGPGTRLTVL.

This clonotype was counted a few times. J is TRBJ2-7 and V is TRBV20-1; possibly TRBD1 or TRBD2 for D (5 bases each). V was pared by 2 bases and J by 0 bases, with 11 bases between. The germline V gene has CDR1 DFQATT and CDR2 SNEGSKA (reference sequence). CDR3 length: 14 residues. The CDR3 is CSARSAGSSYEQYF. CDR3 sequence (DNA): TGCAGTGCTAGAAGTGCAGGGAGCTCCTACGAGCAGTACTTC.

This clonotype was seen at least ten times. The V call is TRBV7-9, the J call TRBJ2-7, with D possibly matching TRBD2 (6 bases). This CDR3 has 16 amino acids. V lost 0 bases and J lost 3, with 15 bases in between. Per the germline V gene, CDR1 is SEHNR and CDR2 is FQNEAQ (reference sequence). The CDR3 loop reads CASSLASGVGDYEQYF. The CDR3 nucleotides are TGTGCCAGCAGCTTAGCTAGCGGAGTAGGAGACTACGAGCAGTACTTC.

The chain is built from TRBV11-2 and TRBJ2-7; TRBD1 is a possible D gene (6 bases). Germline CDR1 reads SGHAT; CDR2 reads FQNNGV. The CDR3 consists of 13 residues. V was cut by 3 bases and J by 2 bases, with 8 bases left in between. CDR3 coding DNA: TGTGCCAGCAGCTTGGACAGAGCCTACGAGCAGTACTTC. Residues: CASSLDRAYEQYF.

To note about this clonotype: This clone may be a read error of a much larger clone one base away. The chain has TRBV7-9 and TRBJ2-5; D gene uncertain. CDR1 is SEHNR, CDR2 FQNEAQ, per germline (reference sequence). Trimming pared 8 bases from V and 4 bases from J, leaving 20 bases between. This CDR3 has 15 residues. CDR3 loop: CASGSRGSYPETQYF. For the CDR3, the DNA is TGTGCCAGCGGCTCCCGAGGATCTTATCCAGAGACCCAGTACTTC.

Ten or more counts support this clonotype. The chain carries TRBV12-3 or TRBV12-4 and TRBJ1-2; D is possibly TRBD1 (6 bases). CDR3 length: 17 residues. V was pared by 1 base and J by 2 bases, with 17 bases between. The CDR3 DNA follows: TGTGCCAGCAGTTTAGTTAGGGGGGCAACAGTCAACTATGGCTACACCTTC. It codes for CASSLVRGATVNYGYTF.

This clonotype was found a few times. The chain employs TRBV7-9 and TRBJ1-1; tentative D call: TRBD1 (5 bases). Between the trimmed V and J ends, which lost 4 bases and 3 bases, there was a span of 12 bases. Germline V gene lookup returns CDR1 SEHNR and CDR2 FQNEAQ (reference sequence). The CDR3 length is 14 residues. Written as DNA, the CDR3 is TGTGCCAGCAGCTGGCAGGGCCCCCACACTGAAGCTTTCTTT. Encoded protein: CASSWQGPHTEAFF.

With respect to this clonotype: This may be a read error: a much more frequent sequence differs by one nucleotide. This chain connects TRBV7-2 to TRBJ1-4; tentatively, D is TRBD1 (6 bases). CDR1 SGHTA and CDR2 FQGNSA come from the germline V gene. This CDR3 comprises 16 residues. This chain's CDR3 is CASSSQGRPFNEKLLF. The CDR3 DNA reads TGTGCCAGCAGCTCTCAGGGGAGGCCCTTCAATGAAAAACTGCTTTTT.

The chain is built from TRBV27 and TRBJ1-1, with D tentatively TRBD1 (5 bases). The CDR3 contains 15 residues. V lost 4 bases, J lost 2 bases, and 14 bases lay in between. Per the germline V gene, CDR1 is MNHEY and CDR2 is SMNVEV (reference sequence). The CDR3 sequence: CASSSPTGGNTEAFF. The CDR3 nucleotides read TGTGCCAGCAGTTCTCCCACGGGGGGAAACACTGAAGCTTTCTTT.

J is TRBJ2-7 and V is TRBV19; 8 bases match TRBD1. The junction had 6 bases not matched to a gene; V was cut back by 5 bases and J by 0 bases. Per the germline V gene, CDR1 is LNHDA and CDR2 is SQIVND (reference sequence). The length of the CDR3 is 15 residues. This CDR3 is CASSPTGAYSYEQYF. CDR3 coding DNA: TGTGCCAGTAGTCCGACAGGGGCGTACTCCTACGAGCAGTACTTC.

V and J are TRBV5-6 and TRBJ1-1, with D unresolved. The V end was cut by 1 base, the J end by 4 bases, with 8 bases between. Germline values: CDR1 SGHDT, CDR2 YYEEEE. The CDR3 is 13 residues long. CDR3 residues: CASSLRTFTEAFF. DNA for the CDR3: TGTGCCAGCAGCTTGCGTACGTTCACTGAAGCTTTCTTT.

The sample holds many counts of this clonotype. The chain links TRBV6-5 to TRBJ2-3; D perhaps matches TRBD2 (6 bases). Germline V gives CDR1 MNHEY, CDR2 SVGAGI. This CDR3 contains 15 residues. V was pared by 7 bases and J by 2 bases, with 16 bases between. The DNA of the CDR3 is TGTGCCAGCATATCTGGCGGGGATTACACAGATACGCAGTATTTT. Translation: CASISGGDYTDTQYF.

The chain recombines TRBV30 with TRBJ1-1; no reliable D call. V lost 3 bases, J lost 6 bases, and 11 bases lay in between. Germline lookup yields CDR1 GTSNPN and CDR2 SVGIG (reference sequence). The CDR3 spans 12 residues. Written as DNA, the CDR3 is TGTGCCTGGAGAGGGAGAGGGTCTGAAGCTTTCTTT. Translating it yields CAWRGRGSEAFF.

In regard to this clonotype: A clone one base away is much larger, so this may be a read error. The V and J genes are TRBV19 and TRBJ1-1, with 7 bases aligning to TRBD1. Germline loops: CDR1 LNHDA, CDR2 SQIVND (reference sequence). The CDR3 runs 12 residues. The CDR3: CVSRPTGNGAFF. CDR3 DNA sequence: TGTGTCAGTAGACCGACAGGGAACGGAGCTTTCTTT.

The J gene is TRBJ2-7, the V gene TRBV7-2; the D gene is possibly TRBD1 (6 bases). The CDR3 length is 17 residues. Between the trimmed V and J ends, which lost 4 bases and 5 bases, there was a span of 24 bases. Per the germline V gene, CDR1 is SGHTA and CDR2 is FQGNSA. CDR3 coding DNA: TGTGCCAGCAGCTCTGTTAGCTCGGGACAAGGATCCGACGAGCAGTACTTC. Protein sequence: CASSSVSSGQGSDEQYF.

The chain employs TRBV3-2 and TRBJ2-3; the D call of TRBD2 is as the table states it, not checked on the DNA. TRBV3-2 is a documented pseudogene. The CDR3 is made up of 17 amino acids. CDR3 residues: CASSRSSGRADTDTQYF. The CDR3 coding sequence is TGTGCCAGCAGCCGCAGCAGCGGGAGGGCTGACACAGATACGCAGTATTTT.

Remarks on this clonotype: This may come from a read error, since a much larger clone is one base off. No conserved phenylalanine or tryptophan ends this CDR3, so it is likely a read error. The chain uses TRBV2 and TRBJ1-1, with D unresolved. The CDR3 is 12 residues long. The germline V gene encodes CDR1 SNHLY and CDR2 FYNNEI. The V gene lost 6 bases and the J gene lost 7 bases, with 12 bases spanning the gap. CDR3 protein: CASRFSEREAFC. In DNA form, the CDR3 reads TGTGCCAGCAGGTTTTCAGAGCGTGAAGCTTTCTGT.

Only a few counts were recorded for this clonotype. CDR3 protein: CASSQGVEQYF. CDR3 DNA: TGTGCCAGCAGCCAGGGGGTCGAGCAGTACTTC. The chain combines TRBV27 with TRBJ2-7, with TRBD1 matching over 7 bases. From germline, CDR1 is MNHEY and CDR2 SMNVEV (reference sequence). The CDR3 is 11 residues long. The J segment lost 6 bases and the V segment lost 6 bases, leaving 2 bases of the junction unmatched.

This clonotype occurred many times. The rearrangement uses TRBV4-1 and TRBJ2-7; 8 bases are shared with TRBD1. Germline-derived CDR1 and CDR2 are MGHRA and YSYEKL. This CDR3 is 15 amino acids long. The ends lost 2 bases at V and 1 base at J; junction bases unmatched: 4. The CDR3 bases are TGCGCCAGCAGCCAAATTAGGACAGGGTCCTACGAGCAGTACTTC. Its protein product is CASSQIRTGSYEQYF.

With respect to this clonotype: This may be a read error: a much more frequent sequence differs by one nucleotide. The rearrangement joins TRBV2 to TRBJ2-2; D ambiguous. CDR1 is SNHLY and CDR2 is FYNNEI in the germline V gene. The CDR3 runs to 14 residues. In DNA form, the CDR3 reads TGTCCCAGCAGTTCCGGGCCCCACACCGGGGAGCTGTTTTTT. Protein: CPSSSGPHTGELFF.

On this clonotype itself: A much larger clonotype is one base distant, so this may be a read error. In nucleotides, the CDR3 is TGTGCCAGCAGCTTAGCTGAGATGGGGACCGGGGAGCTGTTTTTT. Protein: CASSLAEMGTGELFF. The gene calls are TRBV7-8 and TRBJ2-2; D is ambiguous. The CDR3 runs 15 residues. V gave up 0 bases and J gave up 5 bases, with 10 bases separating them. Germline V CDR1 and CDR2: SGHVS, FQNEAQ. Looking up the rest from reference TRBV7-8 and TRBJ2-2 gives the full variable domain: GAGVSQSPRYKVAKRGQDVALRCDPISGHVSLFWYQQALGQGPEFLTYFQNEAQLDKSGLPSDRFFAERPEGSVSTLKIQRTQQEDSAVYLCASSLAEMGTGELFFGEGSRLTVL.

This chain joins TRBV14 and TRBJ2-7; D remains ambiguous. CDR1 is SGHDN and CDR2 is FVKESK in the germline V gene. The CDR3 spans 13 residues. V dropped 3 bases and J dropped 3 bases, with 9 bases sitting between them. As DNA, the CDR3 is TGTGCCAGCAGCCACGGCACCGTCTACGAGCAGTACTTC. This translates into CASSHGTVYEQYF.

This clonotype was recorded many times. In nucleotides, the CDR3 is TGCGCCAGCAGCCAAGACCCGGGAGTTTCGATCTACGAGCAGTACTTC. Protein: CASSQDPGVSIYEQYF. The chain links TRBV4-3 to TRBJ2-7; D is perhaps TRBD2 (6 bases). Deletions cut 0 bases from V and 3 bases from J, with 15 bases between. The CDR3 has 16 residues. Per the germline V gene, CDR1 is LGHNA and CDR2 is YSLEER.

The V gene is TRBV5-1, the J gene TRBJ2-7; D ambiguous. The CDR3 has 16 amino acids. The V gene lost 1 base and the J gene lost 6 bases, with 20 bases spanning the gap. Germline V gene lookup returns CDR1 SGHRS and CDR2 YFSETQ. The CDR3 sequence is CASSLTTGVRVCEQYF. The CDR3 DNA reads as TGCGCCAGCAGCTTGACTACCGGCGTTAGGGTATGCGAGCAGTACTTC.